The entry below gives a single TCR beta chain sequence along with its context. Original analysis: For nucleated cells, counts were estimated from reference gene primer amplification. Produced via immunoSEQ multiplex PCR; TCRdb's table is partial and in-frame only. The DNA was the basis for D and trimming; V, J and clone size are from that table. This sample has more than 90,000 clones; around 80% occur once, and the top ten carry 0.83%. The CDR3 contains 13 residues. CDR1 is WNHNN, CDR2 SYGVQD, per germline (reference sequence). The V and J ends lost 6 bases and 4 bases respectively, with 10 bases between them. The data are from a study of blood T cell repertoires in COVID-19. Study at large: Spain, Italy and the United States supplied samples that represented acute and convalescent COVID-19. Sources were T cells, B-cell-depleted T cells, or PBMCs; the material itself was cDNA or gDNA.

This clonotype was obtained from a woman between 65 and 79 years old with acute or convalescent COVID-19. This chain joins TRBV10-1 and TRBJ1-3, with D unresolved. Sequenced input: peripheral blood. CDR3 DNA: TGCGCCAGCAGCCTAGGCTTCGGAAACACCATATATTTT. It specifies CASSLGFGNTIYF.